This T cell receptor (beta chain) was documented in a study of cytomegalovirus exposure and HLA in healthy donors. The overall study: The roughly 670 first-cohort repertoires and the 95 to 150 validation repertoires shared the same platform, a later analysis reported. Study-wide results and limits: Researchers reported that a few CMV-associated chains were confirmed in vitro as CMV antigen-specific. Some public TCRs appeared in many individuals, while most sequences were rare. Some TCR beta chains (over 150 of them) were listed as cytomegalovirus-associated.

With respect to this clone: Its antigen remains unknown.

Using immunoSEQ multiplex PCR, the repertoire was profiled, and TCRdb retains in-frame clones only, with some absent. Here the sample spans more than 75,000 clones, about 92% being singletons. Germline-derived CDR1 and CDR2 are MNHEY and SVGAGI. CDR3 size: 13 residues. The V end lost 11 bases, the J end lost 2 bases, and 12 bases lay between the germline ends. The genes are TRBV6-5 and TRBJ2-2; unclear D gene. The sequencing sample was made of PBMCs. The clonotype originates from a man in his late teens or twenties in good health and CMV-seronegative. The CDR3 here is CAVTPDNTGELFF. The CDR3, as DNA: TGTGCCGTCACGCCAGATAACACCGGGGAGCTGTTTTTT.